The subject of this entry is one T cell receptor beta chain. Its antigen is currently not known. No much larger clone is present one base from it, and per-base qualities are unavailable. Using the deep immunoSEQ assay, multiplex PCR amplified TCR CDR3 regions from genomic DNA. Extracted genomic DNA from each cell subset was distributed evenly across all wells of several immunoSEQ 96-well plates, and each plate was treated as a replicate. Each replicate PCR for sorted subsets received approximately 220 ng genomic DNA, equal to 28,000 or so T cell genomes. Purified libraries were quantified with a Qubit 3.0 fluorometer, sized on a Bioanalyzer 2100, and re-quantified with the KAPA Library Quantification kit. A separate single-read 150-cycle Illumina NextSeq 550 flow cell was used to sequence each immunoSEQ 96-well plate. Processing in the source paper ran as follows. Because only junctional sequences without quality scores were contained in the immunoSEQ output, filtering matching that applied to full-length reads could not be performed. To assign V/J genes and CDR3, sequences were annotated against IMGT germline references using PyIR, a Python wrapper for IgBLAST v1.9. Any read was removed if the V/J assignment was weak (E-value above 1e-6), the CDR3 was missing, or the read contained stop codons, out-of-frame junctions, or ambiguous translated residues. A V3J clonotype was defined by an identical inferred V gene, J gene, and CDR3 amino acid sequence. To compute the percentage overlap between repertoires, the number of shared unique clonotypes was divided by the size of the smaller repertoire. RTK rarefaction, the Chao1 estimator, and Recon v2.1 estimates of unobserved clonotypes were used to assess repertoire richness. Generation probabilities were computed with OLGA for all TCRbeta clonotypes obtained by the gDNA method from several donors. TCRdb retrieved this table from immuneACCESS and kept in-frame rearrangements only. Not all clones are present; in checked studies, unresolved V genes account for under half, and no reason is known for the remainder. The D gene and trimming were derived from the DNA, and the V and J assignments and clone size from that table. The sample includes 1.5 million to 2.5 million clones, with about 95% observed a single time. The top ten constitute more than 0.9% of the sample.

CDR1 and CDR2, per the germline V gene, are SNHLY and FYNNEI. The CDR3 covers 14 residues, taking in both the cysteine and the phenylalanine. Only the CDR3 part of the read is kept: 42 bases, read in frame from the first base. V was cut back by 1 base and J by 3 bases, leaving a gap of 10 bases between them. The record originates from a study of shared clonotypes between healthy human individuals (dated by TCRdb to about 2020). Describing the broader study: A couple of women and three men aged 18 to 49 years were included in the cohort. To increase sequencing depth and limit assay-specific biases, different laboratories used diverse techniques to prepare libraries and sequence TCR repertoires. Blood TCR repertoires of about 5 healthy adults were deeply sequenced to estimate repertoire size and the extent of clonotype sharing between individuals. For each donor, three plates each were used for CD4 naive and CD4 memory, two plates were used for CD8 naive, and one plate was used for CD8 memory. Each donor's leukapheresis produced roughly between about 0.9 and 9.5 billion PBMCs.

The research as a whole found: Only blood was sampled, and tissue TCR repertoires likely differ from those in blood. Because the study included only a small number of donors, the genetic and exposure-history diversity represented was limited. Higher generation probabilities were observed for clonotypes shared by all four sorted-subset donors than for non-shared clonotypes. When several donors were compared, the shared fraction of clonotypes was around 4.6% for naive CD4, less than 4% for naive CD8, 2.3% for memory CD4, and less than 0.45% for memory CD8. Even with the large sequencing depth, rarefaction of the sorted-subset datasets indicated that sequencing was incomplete. Based on pairwise subsampling, the degree of clonotype sharing among donors was expected to be affected by sequencing depth. Naive subsets generally had larger estimated clonotype richness than memory subsets.

For the CD8 naive samples, CD45RO-negative cells were positively selected for CCR7, yielding a CD45RA+CCR7+ population from which TemRA cells were excluded. Healthy HIV-negative adults with no recently reported acute infections or vaccinations were included as donors. Only Caucasian adults living in Nashville, Tennessee, USA were represented among the donors. Blood was obtained by leukapheresis, after which PBMCs were separated by Ficoll-Histopaque density gradient centrifugation and cryopreserved in liquid nitrogen vapor phase. Analytical flow cytometry was used to check the purity and quantity of each magnetically sorted T cell population. From each sorted fraction, genomic DNA was isolated and quantified by UV absorbance on a Nanodrop 2000c.

The sequence derives from a man between 18 and 35 years old in good health. The sequencing sample was made of naive CD8+ T cells sorted from blood. Interpreted using the paper, the cell subset or site label stands for: CD45RA+CCR7+. The rearrangement joined TRBV2 to TRBJ2-7; no D gene call is confident. Here the CDR3 is given as CASSEGVGFYEQYF. The DNA sequence is given as TGTGCCAGCAGTGAAGGAGTAGGGTTCTACGAGCAGTACTTC.